This T cell receptor beta chain was identified during a study of immune evolution from preneoplasia to lung adenocarcinoma. Measured with immunoSEQ multiplex PCR; TCRdb has only the in-frame clones, and not every one. The sample consists of 5,500 to 6,000 clones, 70% to 80% of them appearing once. The CDR3 loop spans 12 amino acids. Trimming took off 3 bases at V and 7 bases at J, with 9 bases between the two ends. Per germline, CDR1 LNHDA and CDR2 SQIVND (reference sequence). On this clone: Other DNA variants within this sample encode the same CDR3.

The rearrangement links TRBV19 to TRBJ1-2, with TRBD1 as a possible D gene (6 bases). The origin of this receptor is a person between 60 and 80 years old with lung adenocarcinoma. The sample taken for sequencing was FFPE lung adenocarcinoma in situ tissue. In nucleotides, the CDR3 is TGTGCCAGTAGTATCAACAGGGCTGGCTACACCTTC. Residues: CASSINRAGYTF.